This T cell receptor (beta chain) was captured by sequencing in a study of OX40 agonist ivuxolimab in advanced cancers. Study findings and constraints: Blood T cells, both CD4+ and CD8+, expanded clonally by week 6 at 0.1 to 3.0 mg/kg.

In the case of this clone: The antigen is unknown.

The germline V and J ends were trimmed by 6 bases and 3 bases, with 12 bases remaining between them. The CDR3 is 14 amino acids. Looked up from germline, CDR1 is LNHDA and CDR2 is SQIVND (reference sequence). Repertoires were generated with immunoSEQ multiplex PCR, while TCRdb's copy carries only in-frame clones and drops some. This repertoire shows 30,000 to 40,000 clones, over 80% found once; its top ten account for 20% to 30%. Sequences were derived from CD4+ or CD8+ T cells sorted from blood, sampled in a trial of the OX40 agonist ivuxolimab. This clonotype was obtained from an adult with an advanced solid tumor such as melanoma, head and neck, liver or kidney cancer. The chain has TRBV19 and TRBJ2-1; TRBD1 might be the D (6 bases). The CDR3 spells CASRYRARYNEQFF. The CDR3 nucleotides read TGTGCCAGTAGGTACAGGGCTCGCTACAATGAGCAGTTCTTC.